Each of the 21 T cell receptor beta chains below was sequenced from the same sample in a study of T cells in women clearing cervical HPV infection. Sequencing was performed with immunoSEQ multiplex PCR; in TCRdb, only in-frame clones are kept and a portion is missing. The repertoire table contains some 16,000 clones. Sequencing used blood buffy coat. The receptors here all came from a woman aged 18 to 75 with a cervical HPV16 infection that either progressed to CIN3+ or cleared (not recorded which).

Remarks on this clone: The read terminates 3 residues ahead of where the CDR3 ends, so the germline J gene completes it. The V call is TRBV5-1, the J call TRBJ1-4, with unresolved D. Germline CDR1 is SGHRS and CDR2 is YFSETQ. This CDR3 comprises 12 residues. The germline V and J ends were trimmed by 8 bases and 7 bases, with 12 bases remaining between them. The CDR3 bases that were read are TGCGCCAGTCGGGGTGATGGTGAAAAA. Protein: CASRGDGEK. The whole CDR3 protein reads CASRGDGEKLFF. The full variable domain, rest sourced from reference TRBV5-1 and TRBJ1-4, is KAGVTQTPRYLIKTRGQQVTLSCSPISGHRSVSWYQQTPGQGLQFLFEYFSETQRNKGNFPGRFSGRQFSNSRSEMNVSTLELGDSALYLCASRGDGEKLFFGSGTQLSVL.

Regarding this clone: The sequenced fragment ends 3 residues before the CDR3 boundary, so the rest is inferred from the germline J gene. V gene TRBV6-4 combines with J gene TRBJ1-4; 9 bases map to TRBD1. Germline lookup yields CDR1 MRHNA and CDR2 SNTAGT. This CDR3 contains 14 residues. CDR3 in amino acids: CASSGDRELYKLFF. The CDR3 bases that were read are TGTGCCAGCAGTGGGGACAGGGAACTTTATAAA.

Concerning this clone itself: The read ends 3 residues early relative to the CDR3; the germline J gene fills the gap. This sequence joins TRBV4-1 and TRBJ1-4; the D gene is possibly TRBD1 (5 bases). Trimming pared 4 bases from V and 0 bases from J, leaving 12 bases between. The CDR3 extends over 16 amino acids. Germline values: CDR1 MGHRA, CDR2 YSYEKL. The CDR3 sequence is CASSLRVGATNEKLFF. CDR3 bases read: TGCGCCAGCAGCCTCCGGGTAGGGGCAACTAATGAAAAA.

Concerning this clone: The read stops 3 residues short of the end of the CDR3; the missing end is completed from the germline J gene. This chain uses TRBV5-8 with TRBJ1-2; D call uncertain. This CDR3 contains 15 residues. With 2 bases removed from V and 6 bases from J, the gap between germline ends came to 17 bases. CDR1 SGHTS and CDR2 YDEGEE come from the germline V gene. CDR3 DNA, as far as it was read: TGTGCCAGCAGCTTCGCAGGCGGCAGCGGAAATGGC. This codes for CASSFAGGSGNG. Given in full, the CDR3 is CASSFAGGSGNGYTF. The full variable domain, rest sourced from reference TRBV5-8 and TRBJ1-2, is EAGVTQSPTHLIKTRGQQATLRCSPISGHTSVYWYQQALGLGLQFLLWYDEGEERNRGNFPPRFSGRQFPNYSSELNVNALELEDSALYLCASSFAGGSGNGYTFGSGTRLTVV.

Turning to this clone: The missing CDR3 end, 3 residues past where the read stops, is filled in from the germline J gene. The chain recombines TRBV4-1 with TRBJ2-7; TRBD2 matches at 13 bases. The CDR3 spans 17 residues. Trimming took 5 bases from V and 1 from J; bases not matched to a gene: 8. Per the germline V gene, CDR1 is MGHRA and CDR2 is YSYEKL. CDR3: CASSSTSGGPLSYEQYF. The covered CDR3 bases are TGCGCCAGCAGCTCGACTAGCGGGGGGCCGCTATCCTACGAG.

Measured by frequency, this clone is medium-sized. The read ends 3 residues before the CDR3 terminus; that terminus is restored from the germline J gene. The J gene is TRBJ2-4, the V gene TRBV7-2; D uncertain. Per the germline V gene, CDR1 is SGHTA and CDR2 is FQGNSA. CDR3 length: 12 amino acids. CDR3: CASSLVLGSQYF. Partial CDR3 DNA: TGTGCCAGCAGCTTAGTTCTCGGTTCT.

The CDR3 protein is CASSFANEQFF. The sequenced part of the CDR3 DNA is TGTGCCAGCAGTTTCGCGAATGAG. The chain has TRBV12-3 or TRBV12-4 and TRBJ2-1, with no clear D. From the germline J gene comes the end of the CDR3, since the read stops 3 residues before it. Trimming took 3 bases from V and 7 from J, leaving 4 bases between them. CDR3 size: 11 residues.

Concerning this clone: The read finishes 3 residues shy of the CDR3 end, and the germline J gene is used to complete it. The chain uses TRBV20-1 and TRBJ2-3; 8 positions agree with TRBD2. This CDR3 is 11 amino acids long. The V gene's germline CDR1 is DFQATT and CDR2 SNEGSKA (reference sequence). The chain's CDR3 is CSANRGGSQYF. The sequenced CDR3 bases are TGCAGTGCTAATCGGGGGGGATCG.

Concerning this clone itself: With the read ending 3 residues before the CDR3 end, the germline J gene is used to fill in that end. The rearrangement uses TRBV5-1 and TRBJ1-1, with D perhaps TRBD1 (5 bases). Trimming stripped 3 bases from V and 5 bases from J, with 17 bases between. From germline, CDR1 is SGHRS and CDR2 YFSETQ. This CDR3 region has 15 residues. The CDR3 DNA, read in part, is TGCGCCAGCAGCTCCCTGGACACTTTGGGGACTGAA. Translating it yields CASSSLDTLGTE. From start to end, the CDR3 is CASSSLDTLGTEAFF.

As to this clone: The read falls 3 residues short of the CDR3 end, and the missing part is taken from the germline J gene. The J gene is TRBJ2-7, the V gene TRBV5-4, with 7 bases that match TRBD2. The CDR3 has 15 residues. Losses at the gene ends were 2 bases for V and 4 bases for J; bases not matched to a gene: 9. Germline V gene sequence: CDR1 SGHNT, CDR2 YYREEE (reference sequence). The covered CDR3 bases are TGTGCCAGCAGCTTAGGTGGGGGGGTCACGTACGAG. It specifies CASSLGGGVTYE. The complete CDR3 sequence is CASSLGGGVTYEQYF.

As concerns this clone: The read terminates 3 residues before the CDR3 end, so the remaining end is supplied by the germline J gene. This rearrangement joins TRBV20-1 to TRBJ1-4, with 9 bases identical to TRBD1. This CDR3 has 13 amino acids. After removal of 6 bases from V and 8 bases from J, the junction contained 7 bases not matched to a gene. Per germline, CDR1 DFQATT and CDR2 SNEGSKA (reference sequence). CDR3: CSAEDRGGEKLFF. Partial CDR3 DNA: TGCAGTGCCGAGGACAGGGGAGGAGAAAAA.

As concerns this clone: The read ends 3 residues early relative to the CDR3; the germline J gene fills the gap. The chain recombines TRBV20-1 with TRBJ1-2, with 9 bases identical to TRBD1. Looked up from germline, CDR1 is DFQATT and CDR2 is SNEGSKA (reference sequence). This CDR3 comprises 14 residues. The CDR3 DNA, read in part, is TGCAGTGCATCGCCGGGACAGGGAAGCAGAGGC. Translated: CSASPGQGSRG. The full CDR3 sequence reads CSASPGQGSRGYTF.

In regard to this clone: The CDR3 goes on 3 residues after the read ends, and that part is filled in from the germline J gene. The V and J genes are TRBV2 and TRBJ1-2, with 8 nucleotides matching TRBD1. The J segment lost 7 bases and the V segment lost 7 bases, leaving 8 bases of the junction unmatched. CDR1 SNHLY and CDR2 FYNNEI come from the germline V gene. This CDR3 is built from 13 residues. CDR3 bases read: TGTGCCAGCACCGAAGACAGGGGCCGTGGC. This gives the protein CASTEDRGRG. The complete CDR3 reads CASTEDRGRGYTF.

Notes on this clone: The sequence runs out 3 residues before the end of the CDR3; the remainder is reconstructed from the germline J gene. The chain employs TRBV2 and TRBJ1-1; a possible D gene is TRBD1 (5 bases). V was shortened by 3 bases and J by 7 bases, with 15 bases between the two germline ends. The CDR3 extends over 14 amino acids. CDR1 and CDR2 from the germline V gene are SNHLY and FYNNEI. Here the CDR3 reads CASSDGRVRSEAFF. The DNA read from the CDR3 is TGTGCCAGCAGTGATGGCAGGGTGAGGAGTGAA.

Concerning this clone itself: The read is 3 residues too short to cover the CDR3 end, so that end is filled in from the germline J gene. V usage is TRBV5-4 and J usage is TRBJ2-3, with 7 nucleotides matching TRBD2. The germline gives CDR1 SGHNT, CDR2 YYREEE (reference sequence). The CDR3 covers 16 residues. With V trimmed by 3 bases and J by 3 bases, 10 bases remained unmatched. The CDR3 bases that were read are TGTGCCAGCAGCTACCTTGTGGGGGGGAAAACAGATACG. It codes for CASSYLVGGKTDT. The full-length CDR3 reads as CASSYLVGGKTDTQYF.

This clone is identified as medium-sized from frequency. Read sequence stops 3 residues before the CDR3 end, and the germline J gene provides the missing end. The J gene is TRBJ1-6, the V gene TRBV5-5; 7 positions match TRBD1. The CDR3 is 13 amino acids. J was trimmed by 10 bases and V by 2 bases; bases with no gene match: 3. CDR1 is SGHKS and CDR2 is YYEKEE in the germline V gene (reference sequence). The CDR3 protein is CASSLTGESPLHF. The sequenced CDR3 bases are TGTGCCAGCAGCTTAACAGGGGAATCACCC.

On this clone: The read comes to an end 3 residues before the CDR3 does, leaving the germline J gene to fill in the end. The chain employs TRBV4-2 and TRBJ2-3; 10 nucleotides match TRBD2. With 1 base clipped from V and 2 bases from J, the junction kept 3 bases outside the gene matches. The CDR3 is made up of 16 amino acids. Per germline, CDR1 LGHNA and CDR2 YNFKEQ. The part of the CDR3 DNA that was read is TGTGCCAGCAGCCAAGGGACTAGCGGTTACACAGATACG. This sequence encodes CASSQGTSGYTDT. The CDR3 reads in full as CASSQGTSGYTDTQYF.

About this clone: The read comes to an end 3 residues before the CDR3 does, leaving the germline J gene to fill in the end. The genes are TRBV4-2 and TRBJ2-5, with 11 bases aligning to TRBD1. The CDR3 contains 17 residues. V gave up 4 bases and J gave up 4 bases; unmatched junction bases: 11. CDR1 is LGHNA, CDR2 YNFKEQ, per germline. CDR3 in amino acids: CASSRNFGQGAGETQYF. CDR3 DNA (partial): TGTGCCAGCAGCCGGAACTTCGGACAGGGGGCGGGAGAGACC.

A note on this clone: The read is 3 residues too short to cover the CDR3 end, so that end is filled in from the germline J gene. The rearrangement joins TRBV4-2 to TRBJ2-2; 9 nucleotides align to TRBD2. Trimming took 0 bases from V and 6 from J; bases not matched to a gene: 8. The CDR3 loop spans 17 amino acids. Germline CDR1 LGHNA, CDR2 YNFKEQ. The CDR3 sequence is CASSQDLGRGGSGELFF. The part of the CDR3 DNA that was read is TGTGCCAGCAGCCAAGATCTTGGGCGGGGGGGCTCCGGGGAG.

In regard to this clone: From the germline J gene comes the end of the CDR3, since the read stops 3 residues before it. This sequence joins TRBV4-1 and TRBJ1-1; tentatively, D is TRBD1 (5 bases). There are 17 residues in the CDR3. Germline CDR1 MGHRA, CDR2 YSYEKL. The germline V and J ends were trimmed by 4 bases and 0 bases, with 18 bases remaining between them. The sequenced CDR3 bases are TGCGCCAGCAGCCCTGTTGGGGCTTTAGCCCTGAACACTGAA. Translating gives CASSPVGALALNTE. The full CDR3 reads CASSPVGALALNTEAFF.

With respect to this clone: The observed sequence ends 3 residues before the CDR3 terminus, with the missing tail filled in from the germline J gene. The chain is built from TRBV19 and TRBJ1-3; D remains ambiguous. CDR1 and CDR2 from the germline V gene are LNHDA and SQIVND (reference sequence). With 3 bases removed from V and 0 bases from J, the gap between germline ends came to 12 bases. The CDR3 has 16 residues. The part of the CDR3 DNA that was read is TGTGCCAGTAGTATTAATCCAAGCTTCTCTGGAAACACC. The encoded protein is CASSINPSFSGNT. The full-length CDR3 reads as CASSINPSFSGNTIYF.